Below, one TCR beta chain is given with its context. Its antigen remains undetermined. There are no base qualities to consult, and no much larger clone falls within one base. The data were taken from a study of T cell changes during pregnancy in multiple sclerosis (dated 2019 in TCRdb). About the study as a whole: In women with multiple sclerosis, the researchers looked at how the T cell repertoire shifted as pregnancy progressed.

Library preparation was by the immunoSEQ multiplex PCR assay. Here the immuneACCESS table is served through TCRdb, limited to in-frame sequences with V and J called. Missing clones are a known gap in these copies; in checked studies unresolved V genes cover under half, and the rest lacks a known reason. The table for this sample lists tens of thousands of clones; approximately 89% of them were counted only once. The top ten clones comprise almost 6.5% of the sample. Reading the germline V gene (reference sequence) gives CDR1 MNHEY and CDR2 SMNVEV. V is cut back by 4 bases and J by 3 bases, with 9 bases in the junction unmatched. Its CDR3 holds 15 amino acids, cysteine through phenylalanine. The DNA shown is the 45-base CDR3, in frame from base 1.

This specimen consisted of CD8+ T cells from peripheral blood mononuclear cells, obtained in the second trimester of pregnancy. Rearrangement joined TRBV27 to TRBJ2-7; TRBD1 matches 7 bases in the middle. The clonotype originates from a female donor with multiple sclerosis, enrolled in a pregnancy study. The CDR3 protein sequence reads: CASSSPQQGNYEQYF. In nucleotides, the sequence is TGTGCCAGCAGTTCTCCCCAACAGGGGAACTACGAGCAGTACTTC.